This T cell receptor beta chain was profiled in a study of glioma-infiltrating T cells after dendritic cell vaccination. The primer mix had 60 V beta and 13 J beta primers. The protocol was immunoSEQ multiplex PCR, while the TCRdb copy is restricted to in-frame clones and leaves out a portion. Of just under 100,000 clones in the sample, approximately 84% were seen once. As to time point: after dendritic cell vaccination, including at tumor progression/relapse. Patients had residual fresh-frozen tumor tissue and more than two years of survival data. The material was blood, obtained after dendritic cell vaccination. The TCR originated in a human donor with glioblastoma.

CDR3 sequence: CRRDSNQPQHF. The DNA for the CDR3 is TGCAGGCGGGATAGCAATCAGCCCCAGCATTTT. The chain joins TRBV20-1 to TRBJ1-5; D ambiguous. Germline V gives CDR1 DFQATT, CDR2 SNEGSKA (reference sequence). The CDR3 loop spans 11 amino acids.